This TCR beta chain was identified during a study of OX40 agonist ivuxolimab in advanced cancers. Broader study findings: By week 6 at 0.1 to 3.0 mg/kg, blood CD4+ and CD8+ T cells had expanded clonally. On average, CD8+ T cells had more expanded clones than CD4+.

Some clones are missing from TCRdb's copy, which holds only in-frame ones; the method was immunoSEQ multiplex PCR. The table records 77,000 or so clones, around 92% of them present only once. Autoimmune disease history or systemic immunosuppression was exclusionary. CDR3 length: 13 residues. Germline lookup yields CDR1 SSHAT and CDR2 FNYEAQ (reference sequence). Notes on this clone: Its antigen remains unidentified.

This receptor was taken from an adult with an advanced solid tumor such as melanoma, head and neck, liver or kidney cancer. The sequencing used CD4+ or CD8+ T cells sorted from blood, collected in a trial of the OX40 agonist ivuxolimab. The V and J genes are TRBV7-7 and TRBJ2-6; weak D call: TRBD1 (5 bases). The CDR3 reads CASGKAGANVLTF. CDR3 nucleotides: TGTGCATCAGGGAAGGCTGGGGCCAACGTCCTGACTTTC.